A single sample is the source of the 28 T cell receptor beta chains below, sequenced in a study of low-dose radiotherapy and immunotherapy resistance in tumors. TRAV- and TRBV-specific primers were used for first-strand cDNA, which covered alpha and beta chains. A roughly 19-cycle PCR with a constant-region primer and V-primer adapter amplified TCRs. TCRdb re-derived calls from the reads in MiXCR, one entry per CDR3 protein. In the table there are roughly 8,300 distinct CDR3 sequences, roughly 61% of which are singletons. These receptors were collected from a human donor with advanced metastatic prostate, ovarian, gallbladder or colorectal cancer (not recorded which). This table probably holds off-target reads from a library built for another chain.

This chain uses TRBV6-2 or TRBV6-3 with TRBJ2-1; 12 bases are shared with TRBD2. Per germline, CDR1 MNHEY and CDR2 SVGEGT. V shed 6 bases and J 8 bases; nucleotides not matched to a gene: 11. The CDR3 sequence is 16 residues long. Here the CDR3 DNA reads TGTGCCAGCAGCAGCATCCTAGCGGGAGGGCCTCATGAGCAGTTCTTC. As protein: CASSSILAGGPHEQFF.

In this sample, this clonotype turned up a few times. V and J are TRBV6-2 or TRBV6-3 and TRBJ1-2; tentative D call: TRBD1 (5 bases). V was trimmed by 4 bases and J by 2 bases, leaving 5 bases between them. Germline CDR1 is MNHEY and CDR2 is SVGEGT. The CDR3 loop spans 12 amino acids. Here the CDR3 reads CASSSGNYGYTF. The CDR3 DNA sequence: TGTGCCAGCAGTTCAGGGAACTATGGCTACACCTTC.

This clonotype has a handful of counts. The chain has TRBV6-5 and TRBJ1-2, with TRBD1 matching 8 bases. Germline values: CDR1 MNHEY, CDR2 SVGAGI. The CDR3 extends over 16 amino acids. The trim removed 2 bases at V and 1 base at J, leaving 6 bases unmatched. The CDR3 bases are TGTGCCAGCAGTTACAAGGGGGGACAGGTTAACTATGGCTACACCTTC. It is translated as CASSYKGGQVNYGYTF.

The rearrangement links TRBV7-2 to TRBJ2-7, with 10 bases lining up with TRBD1. Germline lookup yields CDR1 SGHTA and CDR2 FQGNSA. This CDR3 comprises 13 residues. V gave up 5 bases and J gave up 7 bases; unmatched junction bases: 5. CDR3 region: CASSPDRGQEQYF. In DNA form, the CDR3 reads TGTGCCAGCAGCCCAGACAGGGGGCAGGAGCAGTACTTC.

V usage is TRBV29-1 and J usage is TRBJ2-5; a possible D gene is TRBD2 (6 bases). V was trimmed by 5 bases and J by 0 bases, leaving 13 bases between them. The CDR3 consists of 14 residues. Germline CDR1 and CDR2: SQVTM and ANQGSEA. CDR3 sequence reads: CSVFSGGNQETQYF. DNA for the CDR3: TGCAGCGTTTTCTCCGGGGGAAACCAAGAGACCCAGTACTTC.

This clonotype showed up just a few times. The rearrangement uses TRBV24-1 and TRBJ2-1; D not certain. Trimming left V 9 bases short and J 4 bases short, with 6 bases between. Germline lookup yields CDR1 KGHDR and CDR2 SFDVKD. CDR3 length: 11 residues. CDR3: CATGAYNEQFF. The CDR3 nucleotides read TGTGCCACCGGCGCGTACAATGAGCAGTTCTTC.

This chain joins TRBV5-1 and TRBJ1-4; D gene uncertain. The CDR3 sequence is 17 residues long. The germline V gene has CDR1 SGHRS and CDR2 YFSETQ. Trimming took 4 bases from V and 8 from J, leaving 24 bases between them. The CDR3 nucleotides read TGCGCCAGCAGCCGAAGGCAGTTCGAAGGAGGAAAAGAAAAACTGTTTTTT. It is translated as CASSRRQFEGGKEKLFF.

The V gene is TRBV2, the J gene TRBJ2-5, with 8 bases matching TRBD1. CDR3 length: 14 residues. J lost 5 bases, V lost 6 bases, and 8 bases had no gene match. Germline V lookup: CDR1 SNHLY, CDR2 FYNNEI. For the CDR3, the DNA is TGTGCCAGCAGGAGAACGACAGGGGCGGAGACCCAGTACTTC. This codes for CASRRTTGAETQYF.

The V and J genes are TRBV14 and TRBJ1-2, with D tentatively TRBD1 (6 bases). In germline, CDR1 is SGHDN, CDR2 FVKESK. The germline V and J ends were trimmed by 4 bases and 4 bases, with 16 bases remaining between them. CDR3 length: 15 amino acids. The CDR3: CASSLLTGSTYGYTF. CDR3 coding DNA: TGTGCCAGCAGCCTCCTAACAGGGTCGACCTATGGCTACACCTTC.

The chain couples TRBV28 to TRBJ1-6; D gene ambiguous. This CDR3 contains 13 residues. Germline assignment: CDR1 MDHEN and CDR2 SYDVKM. The V gene lost 4 bases and the J gene lost 7 bases, with 8 bases spanning the gap. This chain's CDR3 is CASSSRNNSPLHF. In DNA form, the CDR3 reads TGTGCCAGCAGTTCCCGGAACAATTCACCCCTCCACTTT.

This chain joins TRBV20-1 and TRBJ1-1; 7 bases fit TRBD1. Germline V gene data show CDR1 as DFQATT and CDR2 as SNEGSKA (reference sequence). The CDR3 runs 12 residues. Losses at the gene ends were 3 bases for V and 7 bases for J; bases not matched to a gene: 5. For the CDR3, the DNA is TGCAGTGCTAGCCCCGGGACAGATGAAGCTTTCTTT. This gives the protein CSASPGTDEAFF.

This clonotype was found a few times. The chain carries TRBV6-1 and TRBJ2-3; D may be TRBD1 (6 bases). The V end was cut by 8 bases, the J end by 0 bases, with 15 bases between. Per the germline V gene, CDR1 is MNHNS and CDR2 is SASEGT. This CDR3 spans 15 amino acids. CDR3: CASGRAGDSTDTQYF. For the CDR3, the DNA is TGTGCCAGCGGTAGGGCAGGGGACAGCACAGATACGCAGTATTTT.

The chain uses TRBV7-2 and TRBJ2-7; D remains ambiguous. Trimming shortened V by 4 bases and J by 4 bases, and 5 bases separated the two germline ends. This CDR3 is 11 amino acids long. The germline V gene encodes CDR1 SGHTA and CDR2 FQGNSA. The DNA of the CDR3 is TGTGCCAGCAGCTCCCGGTACGAGCAGTACTTC. It encodes CASSSRYEQYF.

The chain joins TRBV21-1 to TRBJ2-1. TRBV21-1 constitutes a pseudogene. This CDR3 contains 15 residues. The CDR3 region is CASSKARLDAGKKFF. The CDR3, as DNA: TGTGCCAGCAGCAAAGCGCGGCTGGACGCCGGAAAAAAGTTCTTC.

The gene calls are TRBV15 and TRBJ1-2; 9 positions agree with TRBD1. V gave up 0 bases and J gave up 8 bases; unmatched junction bases: 16. Per the germline V gene, CDR1 is LNHNV and CDR2 is YYDKDF (reference sequence). The CDR3 spans 18 residues. In DNA, the CDR3 is TGTGCCACCAGCAGAGATCGCGGGACAGGGATGGTTGCCGAGGGCTACACCTTC. Amino acids: CATSRDRGTGMVAEGYTF.

This sequence joins TRBV3-1 and TRBJ2-7, with D perhaps TRBD2 (5 bases). The CDR3 contains 12 residues. V was cut by 0 bases and J by 9 bases, with 9 bases left in between. CDR1 and CDR2 (germline): LGHDT, YNNKEL (reference sequence). The CDR3 DNA follows: TGTGCCAGCAGCCAAGATCGAGGGCCGCAGTACTTC. Translating gives CASSQDRGPQYF.

The chain carries TRBV11-2 and TRBJ2-1; 10 bases fit TRBD2. The CDR3 sequence is 20 residues long. The V gene end was trimmed by 4 bases and the J gene end by 0 bases; junction bases not matched to a gene: 15. Germline CDR1 reads SGHAT; CDR2 reads FQNNGV. The CDR3, as DNA: TGTGCCAGCAGCTCTCGACCCGGGACTAGCGCTATCCGCTCCTACAATGAGCAGTTCTTC. Protein product: CASSSRPGTSAIRSYNEQFF. Variable domain in full (rest from reference TRBV11-2 and TRBJ2-1): EAGVAQSPRYKIIEKRQSVAFWCNPISGHATLYWYQQILGQGPKLLIQFQNNGVVDDSQLPKDRFSAERLKGVDSTLKIQPAKLEDSAVYLCASSSRPGTSAIRSYNEQFFGPGTRLTVL.

This clonotype has more than one count but fewer than ten. V gene TRBV6-2 or TRBV6-3 combines with J gene TRBJ2-7; the D gene is possibly TRBD2 (6 bases). CDR3 length: 14 amino acids. Germline CDR1 and CDR2: MNHEY and SVGEGT. Trimming cost V 5 bases and J 3 bases, with 14 bases left between them. Written as DNA, the CDR3 is TGTGCCAGCAGTGCGTCCCAGGGAGGCTACGAGCAGTACTTC. It yields the protein CASSASQGGYEQYF.

This clonotype has only a few counts. Here the CDR3 reads CAVWDRGNEQFF. The CDR3 nucleotides are TGTGCCGTTTGGGACAGGGGCAATGAGCAGTTCTTC. This chain joins TRBV6-1 and TRBJ2-1, with 10 nucleotides matching TRBD1. The trim removed 11 bases at V and 6 bases at J, leaving 4 bases unmatched. This CDR3 comprises 12 residues. CDR1 is MNHNS, CDR2 SASEGT, per germline.

V is TRBV20-1 and J is TRBJ2-3, with D unclear. Trimming pared 7 bases from V and 0 bases from J, leaving 17 bases between. Germline CDR1 and CDR2: DFQATT and SNEGSKA (reference sequence). This CDR3 spans 15 amino acids. The CDR3 is CSGAQVRTSTDTQYF. The CDR3 bases are TGCAGTGGCGCGCAGGTGCGAACTAGCACAGATACGCAGTATTTT.

In DNA form, the CDR3 reads TGTGCCAGCAGCCAGACACCTGCCCAAGAGACCCAGTACTTC. Translated, it gives CASSQTPAQETQYF. The chain links TRBV28 to TRBJ2-5; D unresolved. This CDR3 is 14 amino acids long. Germline V CDR1 and CDR2: MDHEN, SYDVKM. V lost 6 bases and J lost 1, with 12 bases in between.

The chain combines TRBV27 with TRBJ2-7, with TRBD2 as a possible D gene (5 bases). The V end was cut by 6 bases, the J end by 0 bases, with 12 bases between. Germline V gene lookup returns CDR1 MNHEY and CDR2 SMNVEV (reference sequence). The CDR3 extends over 14 amino acids. The CDR3 sequence: CASSRPGSSYEQYF. The CDR3 coding sequence is TGTGCCAGCAGCCGACCGGGGAGCTCCTACGAGCAGTACTTC.

V usage is TRBV5-5 and J usage is TRBJ2-7; 8 nucleotides align to TRBD1. Trimming removed 2 bases from V and 2 bases from J; junction bases left unmatched: 0. This CDR3 spans 13 amino acids. Per germline, CDR1 SGHKS and CDR2 YYEKEE (reference sequence). In DNA, the CDR3 is TGTGCCAGCAGCTTACAGGGGGCCTACGAGCAGTACTTC. This gives the protein CASSLQGAYEQYF.

The genes are TRBV6-1 and TRBJ1-1; D uncertain. CDR3 size: 14 residues. Germline V gives CDR1 MNHNS, CDR2 SASEGT. V was pared by 5 bases and J by 1 base, with 11 bases between. DNA for the CDR3: TGTGCCAGCAGTCCAGACCTTTGGAACACTGAAGCTTTCTTT. Translation: CASSPDLWNTEAFF.

Only a few counts were recorded for this clonotype. J is TRBJ2-7 and V is TRBV27; TRBD2 might be the D (5 bases). CDR1 and CDR2 (germline): MNHEY, SMNVEV (reference sequence). V lost 3 bases, J lost 3 bases, and 15 bases lay in between. This CDR3 contains 15 residues. CDR3 nucleotide sequence: TGTGCCAGCAGTTTTTCACCGAACCGGGACTACGAGCAGTACTTC. Encoded protein: CASSFSPNRDYEQYF.

This clonotype has more than one count but fewer than ten. This chain links TRBV7-2 with TRBJ2-3; D gene uncertain. This CDR3 has 12 amino acids. Trimming pared 0 bases from V and 7 bases from J, leaving 5 bases between. From germline, CDR1 is SGHTA and CDR2 FQGNSA. The DNA for the CDR3 is TGTGCCAGCAGCTTAGCGCTGAATACGCAGTATTTT. This sequence encodes CASSLALNTQYF.

CDR3 residues: CASSFGLASPETQYF. The CDR3 coding sequence is TGTGCCAGCAGCTTCGGACTAGCGAGTCCCGAGACCCAGTACTTC. V and J are TRBV11-2 and TRBJ2-5; 9 bases map to TRBD2. J lost 5 bases, V lost 3 bases, and 7 bases had no gene match. The CDR3 loop spans 15 amino acids. The germline CDR1 and CDR2 sequences are SGHAT and FQNNGV.

The chain combines TRBV12-3 or TRBV12-4 with TRBJ2-7; 10 nucleotides agree with TRBD2. V dropped 6 bases and J dropped 2; count of bases not matched to a gene: 7. This CDR3 spans 15 amino acids. The CDR3 nucleotides are TGTGCCAGCAGCCGCGGAGCGGGAGGGCCCTACGAGCAGTACTTC. This translates into CASSRGAGGPYEQYF.